The 27 T cell receptor beta chains given below trace back to one sample, sequenced in a study of blood T cell repertoires in COVID-19. Here immunoSEQ multiplex PCR was the method, and the copy in TCRdb shows in-frame clones only, minus some. Of roughly 280,000 clones in the sample, 80% to 90% were seen once. The sequenced material came from PBMCs or T cells enriched from blood (not recorded which). Receptor source: a young woman with acute COVID-19.

CDR3 sequence: CASSRRRGQPQHF. CDR3 DNA: TGTGCCAGCAGCCGTCGGAGAGGTCAGCCCCAGCATTTT. The V and J genes are TRBV28 and TRBJ1-5, with D hard to call. The CDR3 sequence is 13 residues long. Germline CDR1 MDHEN, CDR2 SYDVKM. Trimming cost V 6 bases and J 6 bases, with 12 bases left between them.

V usage is TRBV30 and J usage is TRBJ1-2; 10 bases are a match to TRBD1. Germline loops: CDR1 GTSNPN, CDR2 SVGIG (reference sequence). This CDR3 contains 14 residues. J lost 4 bases, V lost 2 bases, and 4 bases had no gene match. This chain's CDR3 is CAWSTGQGVYGYTF. The CDR3, as DNA: TGTGCCTGGAGTACCGGACAGGGGGTCTATGGCTACACCTTC. The entire variable domain, with the rest obtained from reference TRBV30 and TRBJ1-2, is as follows: SQTIHQWPATLVQPVGSPLSLECTVEGTSNPNLYWYRQAAGRGLQLLFYSVGIGQISSEVPQNLSASRPQDRQFILSSKKLLLSDSGFYLCAWSTGQGVYGYTFGSGTRLTVV.

V is TRBV27 and J is TRBJ2-2; D remains unclear. Per germline, CDR1 MNHEY and CDR2 SMNVEV (reference sequence). Trimming took off 3 bases at V and 1 base at J, with 6 bases between the two ends. The CDR3 spans 14 residues. The CDR3 reads CASSFVLNTGELFF. CDR3 DNA sequence: TGTGCCAGCAGTTTTGTCCTGAACACCGGGGAGCTGTTTTTT.

V gene TRBV7-2 combines with J gene TRBJ2-7; 9 nucleotides line up with TRBD2. The CDR3 is 17 residues long. The V segment lost 2 bases and the J segment 0 bases; nucleotides outside the gene matches: 8. Germline CDR1 SGHTA, CDR2 FQGNSA. The CDR3 loop is CASSLYPSGASSYEQYF. DNA for the CDR3: TGTGCCAGCAGCTTATACCCTAGCGGGGCGAGCTCCTACGAGCAGTACTTC. The entire variable domain, with the rest obtained from reference TRBV7-2 and TRBJ2-7, is as follows: GAGVSQSPSNKVTEKGKDVELRCDPISGHTALYWYRQSLGQGLEFLIYFQGNSAPDKSGLPSDRFSAERTGGSVSTLTIQRTQQEDSAVYLCASSLYPSGASSYEQYFGPGTRLTVT.

V usage is TRBV13 and J usage is TRBJ2-7, with 12 positions matching TRBD2. Trimming at V came to 3 bases and at J to 0 bases, leaving 6 bases not matched to a gene. The CDR3 runs 17 residues. The germline CDR1 and CDR2 sequences are PRHDT and FYEKMQ (reference sequence). This CDR3 is CASSFRTSGDASYEQYF. As DNA, the CDR3 is TGTGCCAGCAGCTTCAGGACTAGCGGGGACGCCTCCTACGAGCAGTACTTC.

The V and J genes are TRBV14 and TRBJ1-1; weak D call: TRBD1 (5 bases). The CDR3 is made up of 12 amino acids. Trimming pared 4 bases from V and 8 bases from J, leaving 11 bases between. Germline loops: CDR1 SGHDN, CDR2 FVKESK. In DNA form, the CDR3 reads TGTGCCAGCAGCCCGGCGGGGCTAGAAGCTTTCTTT. It encodes CASSPAGLEAFF.

CDR3 nucleotides: TGTGCCAGCAGCTTGACTAGAGACACAGATACGCAGTATTTT. Translating it yields CASSLTRDTDTQYF. The gene calls are TRBV5-4 and TRBJ2-3; possibly TRBD2 for D (5 bases). The CDR3 extends over 14 amino acids. Trimming cost V 1 base and J 2 bases, with 8 bases left between them. Looked up from germline, CDR1 is SGHNT and CDR2 is YYREEE (reference sequence).

This chain uses TRBV5-1 with TRBJ2-3; 8 bases agree with TRBD2. Trimming at V came to 6 bases and at J to 3 bases, leaving 6 bases not matched to a gene. Germline lookup yields CDR1 SGHRS and CDR2 YFSETQ. The CDR3 consists of 14 residues. The CDR3: CASTSGSSTDTQYF. CDR3 bases: TGCGCCAGCACAAGCGGGAGTTCGACAGATACGCAGTATTTT.

The chain recombines TRBV11-2 with TRBJ2-1, with 7 bases matching TRBD1. The CDR3 has 15 residues. Germline V gives CDR1 SGHAT, CDR2 FQNNGV. V lost 4 bases and J lost 0; bases outside the gene matches: 3. CDR3 bases: TGTGCCAGCAGCTCGGGACAGAGCTCCTACAATGAGCAGTTCTTC. It specifies CASSSGQSSYNEQFF.

The V gene is TRBV28, the J gene TRBJ2-4; 11 bases line up with TRBD2. With V trimmed by 7 bases and J by 3 bases, 11 bases remained unmatched. Looked up from germline, CDR1 is MDHEN and CDR2 is SYDVKM. This CDR3 contains 17 residues. The CDR3 is CASTTSGSDVVKNIQYF. Here the CDR3 DNA reads TGTGCCAGCACTACTAGCGGGAGTGATGTAGTCAAAAACATTCAGTACTTC.

This clone was seen just once. The chain uses TRBV3-1 (or the pseudogene TRBV3-2) and TRBJ2-2; D call uncertain. The V gene's germline CDR1 is LGHDT and CDR2 YNNKEL (reference sequence). V was shortened by 1 base and J by 1 base, with 7 bases between the two germline ends. The length of the CDR3 is 15 residues. This CDR3 reads CASSQGLLNTGELFF. The CDR3 region has the DNA TGTGCCAGCAGCCAAGGTCTTCTGAACACCGGGGAGCTGTTTTTT.

The chain joins TRBV7-7 to TRBJ2-5, with D perhaps TRBD2 (6 bases). Trimming shortened V by 5 bases and J by 5 bases, and 12 bases separated the two germline ends. Germline lookup yields CDR1 SSHAT and CDR2 FNYEAQ (reference sequence). This CDR3 has 13 amino acids. The CDR3 sequence: CASSPAGVETQYF. The CDR3 DNA sequence: TGTGCCAGCAGCCCAGCGGGTGTTGAGACCCAGTACTTC.

The chain has TRBV30 and TRBJ1-2; D is uncertain. CDR3 length equals 13 residues. Germline lookup yields CDR1 GTSNPN and CDR2 SVGIG (reference sequence). The germline V and J ends were trimmed by 2 bases and 4 bases, with 11 bases remaining between them. Written as DNA, the CDR3 is TGTGCCTGGAGTAAAACCAGCGGCTATGGCTACACCTTC. Its protein is CAWSKTSGYGYTF.

This clone was seen once. The J gene is TRBJ2-7, the V gene TRBV6-5, with D maybe TRBD1 (5 bases). The germline CDR1 and CDR2 sequences are MNHEY and SVGAGI. The CDR3 has 12 residues. V gave up 10 bases and J gave up 4 bases, with 14 bases separating them. The CDR3 loop reads CATDPGRYEQYF. The CDR3, as DNA: TGTGCCACTGACCCAGGGCGGTACGAGCAGTACTTC.

The chain carries TRBV18 and TRBJ1-4; 7 nucleotides agree with TRBD1. Germline assignment: CDR1 KGHSH and CDR2 LQKENI. The junction had 4 bases not matched to a gene; V was cut back by 3 bases and J by 6 bases. This CDR3 contains 14 residues. Here the CDR3 DNA reads TGTGCCAGCTCACCGCAGGGGGGAGATGAAAAACTGTTTTTT. This sequence encodes CASSPQGGDEKLFF.

This clone was counted many times. The V and J genes are TRBV29-1 and TRBJ2-1, with TRBD1 as a possible D gene (6 bases). The CDR3 has 16 residues. The germline CDR1 and CDR2 sequences are SQVTM and ANQGSEA. V was shortened by 0 bases and J by 3 bases, with 15 bases between the two germline ends. The CDR3, as DNA: TGCAGCGTTGAAGATCCCGGGACACGCGACTACAATGAGCAGTTCTTC. Amino acid sequence: CSVEDPGTRDYNEQFF.

Details on this clone: At one boundary the junction diverges from the germline segment, which might be a read error. The V gene is TRBV25-1, the J gene TRBJ1-3; D is possibly TRBD1 (6 bases). The CDR3 totals 17 residues. Germline assignment: CDR1 MGHDK and CDR2 SYGVNS. The CDR3 loop is CASRESTTGKNGNTIYF. CDR3 sequence (DNA): TGTGCCAGCAGGGAATCGACCACAGGGAAGAATGGAAACACCATATATTTT.

This chain uses TRBV30 with TRBJ1-3, with 7 bases lining up with TRBD1. V trimming: 4 bases; J trimming: 4 bases; junction bases outside the gene matches: 7. Germline lookup yields CDR1 GTSNPN and CDR2 SVGIG (reference sequence). This CDR3 is built from 14 residues. The CDR3 bases are TGTGCCTGGACAACAGGGGCTGCAGGAAACACCATATATTTT. Residues: CAWTTGAAGNTIYF. Combining the CDR3 with reference TRBV30 and TRBJ1-3 gives the whole variable domain SQTIHQWPATLVQPVGSPLSLECTVEGTSNPNLYWYRQAAGRGLQLLFYSVGIGQISSEVPQNLSASRPQDRQFILSSKKLLLSDSGFYLCAWTTGAAGNTIYFGEGSWLTVV.

The rearrangement joins TRBV5-1 to TRBJ2-1; perhaps TRBD2 as D (5 bases). This CDR3 comprises 13 residues. Germline V lookup: CDR1 SGHRS, CDR2 YFSETQ. V was trimmed by 4 bases and J by 5 bases, leaving 10 bases between them. CDR3 coding DNA: TGCGCCAGCAGCCCCGGACTTAACAATGAGCAGTTCTTC. Translated, it gives CASSPGLNNEQFF.

This clone was recorded once. The chain couples TRBV30 to TRBJ2-5, with 7 positions matching TRBD2. With 7 bases clipped from V and 3 bases from J, the junction kept 11 bases outside the gene matches. Germline V gene data show CDR1 as GTSNPN and CDR2 as SVGIG (reference sequence). This CDR3 region has 14 residues. The CDR3 spells CASQAGVGEETQYF. The CDR3 DNA is TGTGCCTCCCAGGCGGGAGTTGGGGAAGAGACCCAGTACTTC. Full variable domain (missing parts from reference TRBV30 and TRBJ2-5): SQTIHQWPATLVQPVGSPLSLECTVEGTSNPNLYWYRQAAGRGLQLLFYSVGIGQISSEVPQNLSASRPQDRQFILSSKKLLLSDSGFYLCASQAGVGEETQYFGPGTRLLVL.

The V call is TRBV6-5, the J call TRBJ1-1, with a possible D match to TRBD1 (5 bases). The CDR3 covers 15 residues. Germline V lookup: CDR1 MNHEY, CDR2 SVGAGI. With 6 bases removed from V and 1 base from J, the gap between germline ends came to 15 bases. The CDR3 region is CASRQHQGSNTEAFF. In DNA form, the CDR3 reads TGTGCCAGCAGACAGCATCAGGGATCGAACACTGAAGCTTTCTTT.

The chain uses TRBV11-2 and TRBJ1-1, with 11 nucleotides matching TRBD1. Germline V lookup: CDR1 SGHAT, CDR2 FQNNGV. The CDR3 sequence is 15 residues long. V was pared by 5 bases and J by 5 bases, with 7 bases of the junction left unmatched. CDR3 residues: CASSADRGPGTEAFF. As DNA, the CDR3 is TGTGCCAGCAGCGCGGACAGGGGGCCGGGGACTGAAGCTTTCTTT.

This chain connects TRBV10-3 to TRBJ2-2; 7 bases map to TRBD1. The junction had 1 base not matched to a gene; V was cut back by 6 bases and J by 0 bases. Looked up from germline, CDR1 is ENHRY and CDR2 is SYGVKD. The CDR3 spans 14 residues. Written as DNA, the CDR3 is TGTGCCATCAGAGGGACAGCGAACACCGGGGAGCTGTTTTTT. It encodes CAIRGTANTGELFF.

The chain joins TRBV7-2 to TRBJ2-1; 9 nucleotides align to TRBD2. The CDR3 sequence is 15 residues long. Germline values: CDR1 SGHTA, CDR2 FQGNSA. With 1 base clipped from V and 8 bases from J, the junction kept 6 bases outside the gene matches. Here the CDR3 reads CASSLGVAGGHEQFF. The CDR3 bases are TGTGCCAGCAGCTTAGGGGTGGCGGGAGGGCATGAGCAGTTCTTC. The whole variable domain, remainder taken from reference TRBV7-2 and TRBJ2-1, is GAGVSQSPSNKVTEKGKDVELRCDPISGHTALYWYRQSLGQGLEFLIYFQGNSAPDKSGLPSDRFSAERTGGSVSTLTIQRTQQEDSAVYLCASSLGVAGGHEQFFGPGTRLTVL.

The chain joins TRBV19 to TRBJ1-1; tentative D call: TRBD1 (6 bases). This CDR3 is 14 amino acids long. The germline CDR1 and CDR2 sequences are LNHDA and SQIVND (reference sequence). V shed 11 bases and J shed 3 bases, with 19 bases lying between them. CDR3 bases: TGTGCCTCGGCCGGGCCCCCAGGGGACACTGAAGCTTTCTTT. It codes for CASAGPPGDTEAFF. Full variable domain (missing parts from reference TRBV19 and TRBJ1-1): DGGITQSPKYLFRKEGQNVTLSCEQNLNHDAMYWYRQDPGQGLRLIYYSQIVNDFQKGDIAEGYSVSREKKESFPLTVTSAQKNPTAFYLCASAGPPGDTEAFFGQGTRLTVV.

The chain links TRBV3-1 (or the pseudogene TRBV3-2) to TRBJ2-1; D may be TRBD2 (5 bases). CDR3 length: 14 residues. Per the germline V gene, CDR1 is LGHDT and CDR2 is YNNKEL (reference sequence). V shed 3 bases and J shed 2 bases, with 8 bases lying between them. The CDR3 loop reads CASSQRAAYNEQFF. The CDR3 DNA reads as TGTGCCAGCAGCCAGCGGGCCGCCTACAATGAGCAGTTCTTC.

This clone was observed a single time. The chain carries TRBV6-5 and TRBJ2-3; a possible D gene is TRBD2 (6 bases). CDR1 is MNHEY and CDR2 is SVGAGI in the germline V gene. Trimming pared 5 bases from V and 3 bases from J, leaving 12 bases between. There are 14 residues in the CDR3. As DNA, the CDR3 is TGTGCCAGCAGTCGACGGGAGATGACAGATACGCAGTATTTT. It specifies CASSRREMTDTQYF.